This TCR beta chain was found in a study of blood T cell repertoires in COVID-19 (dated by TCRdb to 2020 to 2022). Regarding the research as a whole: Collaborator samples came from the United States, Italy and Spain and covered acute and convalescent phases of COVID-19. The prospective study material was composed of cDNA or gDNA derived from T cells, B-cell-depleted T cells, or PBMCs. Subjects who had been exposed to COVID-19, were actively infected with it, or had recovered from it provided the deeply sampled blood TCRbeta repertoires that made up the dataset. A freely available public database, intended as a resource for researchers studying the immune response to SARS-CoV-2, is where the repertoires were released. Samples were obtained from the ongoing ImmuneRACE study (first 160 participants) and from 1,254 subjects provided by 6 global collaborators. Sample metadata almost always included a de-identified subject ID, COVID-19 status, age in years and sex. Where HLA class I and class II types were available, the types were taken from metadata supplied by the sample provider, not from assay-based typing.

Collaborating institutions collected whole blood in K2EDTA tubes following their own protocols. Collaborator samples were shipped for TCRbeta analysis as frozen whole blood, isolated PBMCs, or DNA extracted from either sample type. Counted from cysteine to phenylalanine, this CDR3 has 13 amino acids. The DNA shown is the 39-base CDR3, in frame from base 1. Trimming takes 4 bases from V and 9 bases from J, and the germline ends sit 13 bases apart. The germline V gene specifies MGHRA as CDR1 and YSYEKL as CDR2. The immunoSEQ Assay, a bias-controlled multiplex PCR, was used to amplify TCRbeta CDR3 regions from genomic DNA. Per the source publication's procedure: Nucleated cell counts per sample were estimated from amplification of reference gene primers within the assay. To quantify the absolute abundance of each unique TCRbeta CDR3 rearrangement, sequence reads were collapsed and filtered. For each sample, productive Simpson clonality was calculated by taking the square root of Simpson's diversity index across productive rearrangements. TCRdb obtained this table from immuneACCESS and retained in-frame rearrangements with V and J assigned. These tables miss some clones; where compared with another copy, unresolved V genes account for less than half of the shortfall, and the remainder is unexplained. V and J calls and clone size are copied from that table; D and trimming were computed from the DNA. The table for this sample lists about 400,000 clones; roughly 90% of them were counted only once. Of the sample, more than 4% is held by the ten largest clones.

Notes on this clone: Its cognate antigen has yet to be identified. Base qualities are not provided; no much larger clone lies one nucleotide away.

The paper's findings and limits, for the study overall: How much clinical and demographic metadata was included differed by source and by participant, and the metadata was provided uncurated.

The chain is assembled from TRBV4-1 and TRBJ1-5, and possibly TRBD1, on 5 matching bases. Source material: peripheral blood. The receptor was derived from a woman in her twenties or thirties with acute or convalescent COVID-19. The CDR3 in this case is CASSPTRGGPQHF. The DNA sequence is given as TGCGCCAGCAGCCCCACACGGGGGGGGCCCCAGCATTTT.